This T cell receptor (beta chain) was recorded in a study of CD8 T cells in Susac syndrome. The CDR3 is 14 residues long. V was pared by 2 bases and J by 2 bases, with 12 bases between. Germline V gene data show CDR1 as DFQATT and CDR2 as SNEGSKA (reference sequence). When the RNA was reverse transcribed, random hexamers were used with an input of about 0.5 to 1 ug. Via MiXCR, TCRdb re-called the immunoSEQ multiplex PCR reads, giving one row per CDR3 protein. Here the sample spans some 150,000 distinct CDR3 sequences, 95% being singletons. Negative isolation yielded CD8+ and CD4+ T cells; FACS enriched TEMRA cells.

The chain carries TRBV20-1 and TRBJ1-2; D unresolved. Input material: CD4+ T cells from PBMCs. The receptor was isolated from a human donor with Susac syndrome. The CDR3: CSARYPGLNYGYTF. The CDR3, as DNA: TGCAGTGCTAGATACCCAGGACTAAACTATGGCTACACCTTC.